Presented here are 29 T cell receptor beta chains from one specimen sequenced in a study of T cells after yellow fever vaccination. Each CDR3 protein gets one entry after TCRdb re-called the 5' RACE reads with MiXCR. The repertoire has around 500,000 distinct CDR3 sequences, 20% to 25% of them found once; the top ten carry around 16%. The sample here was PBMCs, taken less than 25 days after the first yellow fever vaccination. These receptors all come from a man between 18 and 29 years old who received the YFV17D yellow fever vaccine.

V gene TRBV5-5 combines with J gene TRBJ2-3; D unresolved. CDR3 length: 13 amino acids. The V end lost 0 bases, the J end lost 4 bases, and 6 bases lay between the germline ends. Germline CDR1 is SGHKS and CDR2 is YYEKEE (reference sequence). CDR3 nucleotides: TGTGCCAGCAGCTTGGCCTCTTCAGATACGCAGTATTTT. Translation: CASSLASSDTQYF.

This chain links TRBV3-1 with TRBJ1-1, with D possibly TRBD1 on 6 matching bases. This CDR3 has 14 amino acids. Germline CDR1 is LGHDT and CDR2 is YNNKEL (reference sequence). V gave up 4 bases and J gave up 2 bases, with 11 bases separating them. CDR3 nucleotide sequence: TGTGCCAGCAGCCGACAACAGGGTAACACTGAAGCTTTCTTT. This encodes CASSRQQGNTEAFF.

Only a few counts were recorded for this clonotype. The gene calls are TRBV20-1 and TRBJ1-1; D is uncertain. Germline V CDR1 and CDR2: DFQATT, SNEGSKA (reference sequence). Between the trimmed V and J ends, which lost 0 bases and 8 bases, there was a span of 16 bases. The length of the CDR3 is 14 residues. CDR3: CSARDRNGPPEAFF. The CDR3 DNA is TGCAGTGCTAGAGATCGTAATGGACCTCCGGAAGCTTTCTTT.

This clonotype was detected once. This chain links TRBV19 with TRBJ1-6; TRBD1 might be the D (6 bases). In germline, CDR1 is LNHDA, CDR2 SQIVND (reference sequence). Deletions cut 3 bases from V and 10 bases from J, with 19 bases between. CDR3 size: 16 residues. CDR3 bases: TGTGCCAGTAGTATTGTGGCGGACAGTTTGGGCTCACCCCTCCACTTT. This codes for CASSIVADSLGSPLHF.

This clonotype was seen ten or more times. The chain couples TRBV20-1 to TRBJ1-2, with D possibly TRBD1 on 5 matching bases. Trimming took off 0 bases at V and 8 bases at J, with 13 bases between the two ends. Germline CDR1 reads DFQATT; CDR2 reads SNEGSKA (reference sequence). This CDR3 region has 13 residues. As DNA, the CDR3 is TGCAGTGCTAGAGATCCTCATGGACAAGGCTACACCTTC. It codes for CSARDPHGQGYTF.

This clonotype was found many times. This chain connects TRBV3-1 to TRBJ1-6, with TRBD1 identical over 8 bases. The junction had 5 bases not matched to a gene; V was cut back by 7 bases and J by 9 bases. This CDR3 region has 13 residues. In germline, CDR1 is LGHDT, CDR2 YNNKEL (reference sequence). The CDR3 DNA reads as TGTGCCAGCACCACAGGGGGTGGTTCACCCCTCCACTTT. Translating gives CASTTGGGSPLHF.

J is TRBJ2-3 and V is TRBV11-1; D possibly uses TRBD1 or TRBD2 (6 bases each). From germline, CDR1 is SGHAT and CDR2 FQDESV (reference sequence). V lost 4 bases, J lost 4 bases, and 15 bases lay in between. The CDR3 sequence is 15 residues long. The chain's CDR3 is CASSSWGAVPDTQYF. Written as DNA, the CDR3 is TGTGCCAGCAGCTCGTGGGGGGCCGTCCCAGATACGCAGTATTTT. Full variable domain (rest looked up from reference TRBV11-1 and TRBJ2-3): EAEVAQSPRYKITEKSQAVAFWCDPISGHATLYWYRQILGQGPELLVQFQDESVVDDSQLPKDRFSAERLKGVDSTLKIQPAELGDSAMYLCASSSWGAVPDTQYFGPGTRLTVL.

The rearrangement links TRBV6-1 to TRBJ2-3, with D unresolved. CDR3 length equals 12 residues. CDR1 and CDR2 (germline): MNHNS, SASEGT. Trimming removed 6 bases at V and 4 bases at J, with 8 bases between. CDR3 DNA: TGTGCCAGCAGATTCAGAGCAGATACGCAGTATTTT. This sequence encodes CASRFRADTQYF.

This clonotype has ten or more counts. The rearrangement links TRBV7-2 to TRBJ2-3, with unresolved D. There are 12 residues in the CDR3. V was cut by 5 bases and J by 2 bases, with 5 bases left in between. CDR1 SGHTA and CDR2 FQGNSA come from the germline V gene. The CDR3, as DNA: TGTGCCAGCAGCCCCTACACAGATACGCAGTATTTT. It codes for CASSPYTDTQYF.

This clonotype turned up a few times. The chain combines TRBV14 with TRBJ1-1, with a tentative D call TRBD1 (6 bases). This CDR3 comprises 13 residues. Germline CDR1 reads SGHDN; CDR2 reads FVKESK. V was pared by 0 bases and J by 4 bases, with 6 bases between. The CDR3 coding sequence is TGTGCCAGCAGCCAAGAACAGGGCACTGAAGCTTTCTTT. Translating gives CASSQEQGTEAFF.

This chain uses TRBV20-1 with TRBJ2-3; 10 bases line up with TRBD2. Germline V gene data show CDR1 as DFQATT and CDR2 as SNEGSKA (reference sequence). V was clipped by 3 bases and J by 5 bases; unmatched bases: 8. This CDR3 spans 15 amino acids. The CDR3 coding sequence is TGCAGTGCTAGCAGCCTAGCGGGGGACGTAGATACGCAGTATTTT. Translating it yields CSASSLAGDVDTQYF.

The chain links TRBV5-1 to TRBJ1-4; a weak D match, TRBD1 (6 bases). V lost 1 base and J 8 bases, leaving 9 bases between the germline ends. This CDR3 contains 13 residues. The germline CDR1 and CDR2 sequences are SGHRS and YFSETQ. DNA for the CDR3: TGCGCCAGCAGCTTGAACAGGGACGAAAAACTGTTTTTT. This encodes CASSLNRDEKLFF.

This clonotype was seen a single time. The chain's CDR3 is CASSQEIAGASTDTQYF. CDR3 nucleotide sequence: TGTGCCAGCAGCCAAGAAATAGCGGGGGCGAGCACAGATACGCAGTATTTT. This chain joins TRBV3-1 and TRBJ2-3; 9 bases line up with TRBD2. The V and J ends lost 0 bases and 0 bases, in that order; junction bases with no gene match: 4. Germline CDR1 is LGHDT and CDR2 is YNNKEL (reference sequence). The CDR3 contains 17 residues.

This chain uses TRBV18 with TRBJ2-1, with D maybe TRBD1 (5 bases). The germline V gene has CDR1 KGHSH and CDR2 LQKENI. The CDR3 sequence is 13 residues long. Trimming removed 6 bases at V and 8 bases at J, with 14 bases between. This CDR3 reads CASSPQGRHEQFF. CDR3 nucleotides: TGTGCCAGCTCGCCCCAGGGCCGGCATGAGCAGTTCTTC.

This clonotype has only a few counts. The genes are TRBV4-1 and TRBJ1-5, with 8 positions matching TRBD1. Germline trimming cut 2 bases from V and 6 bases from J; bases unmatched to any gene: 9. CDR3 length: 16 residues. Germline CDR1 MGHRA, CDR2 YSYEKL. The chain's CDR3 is CASSQPGQGGGQPQHF. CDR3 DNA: TGCGCCAGCAGCCAACCCGGACAGGGAGGGGGTCAGCCCCAGCATTTT.

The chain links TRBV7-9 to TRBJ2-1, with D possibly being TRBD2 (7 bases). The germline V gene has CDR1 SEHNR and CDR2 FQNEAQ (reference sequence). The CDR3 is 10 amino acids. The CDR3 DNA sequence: TGTCTCACGGGGGGCGATGAGCAGTTCTTC. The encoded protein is CLTGGDEQFF.

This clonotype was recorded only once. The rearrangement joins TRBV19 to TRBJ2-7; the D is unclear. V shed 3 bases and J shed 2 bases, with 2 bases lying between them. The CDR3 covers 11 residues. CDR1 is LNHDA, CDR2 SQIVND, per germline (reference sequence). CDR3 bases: TGTGCCAGTAGTATTCCCTACGAGCAGTACGTC. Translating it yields CASSIPYEQYV.

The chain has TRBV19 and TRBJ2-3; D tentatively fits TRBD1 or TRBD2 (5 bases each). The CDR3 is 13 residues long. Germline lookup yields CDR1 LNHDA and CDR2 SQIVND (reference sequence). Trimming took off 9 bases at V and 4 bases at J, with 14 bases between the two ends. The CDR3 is CASRDPLSDTQYF. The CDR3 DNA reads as TGTGCCAGCAGGGACCCATTGTCAGATACGCAGTATTTT.

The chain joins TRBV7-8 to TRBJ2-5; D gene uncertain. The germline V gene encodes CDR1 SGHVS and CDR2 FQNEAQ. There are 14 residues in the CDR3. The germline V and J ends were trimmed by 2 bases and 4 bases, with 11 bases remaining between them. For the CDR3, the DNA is TGTGCCAGCAGCTTATGGGCGAACTCAGAGACCCAGTACTTC. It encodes CASSLWANSETQYF.

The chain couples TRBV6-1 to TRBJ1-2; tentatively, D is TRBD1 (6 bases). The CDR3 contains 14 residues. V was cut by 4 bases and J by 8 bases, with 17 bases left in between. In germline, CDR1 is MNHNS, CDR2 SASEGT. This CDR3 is CASSGLQGLEGYTF. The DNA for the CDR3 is TGTGCCAGCAGTGGTTTACAGGGCCTGGAGGGCTACACCTTC.

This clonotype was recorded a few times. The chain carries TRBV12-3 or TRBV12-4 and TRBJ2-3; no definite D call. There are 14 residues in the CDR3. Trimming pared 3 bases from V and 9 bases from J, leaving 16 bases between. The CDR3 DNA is TGTGCCAGCAGTTTGATTGGTCGCGCTGAAACGCAGTATTTT. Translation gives CASSLIGRAETQYF.

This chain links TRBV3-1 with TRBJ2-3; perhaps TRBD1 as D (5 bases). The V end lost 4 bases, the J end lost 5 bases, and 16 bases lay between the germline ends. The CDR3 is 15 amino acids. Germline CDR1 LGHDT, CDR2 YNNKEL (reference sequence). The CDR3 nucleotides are TGTGCCAGCAGCCTTATAGGGGCCTTTGAAGATACGCAGTATTTT. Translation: CASSLIGAFEDTQYF.

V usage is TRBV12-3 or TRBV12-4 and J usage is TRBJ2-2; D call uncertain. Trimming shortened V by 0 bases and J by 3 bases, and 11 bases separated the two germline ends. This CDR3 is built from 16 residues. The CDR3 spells CASSLASGSYTGELFF. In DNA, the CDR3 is TGTGCCAGCAGTTTAGCAAGTGGGTCCTACACCGGGGAGCTGTTTTTT.

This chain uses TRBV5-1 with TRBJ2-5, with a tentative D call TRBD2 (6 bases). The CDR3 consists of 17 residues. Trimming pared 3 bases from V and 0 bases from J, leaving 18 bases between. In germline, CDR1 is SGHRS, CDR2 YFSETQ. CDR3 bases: TGCGCCAGCAGCTCTTCGCCGGGACTTAAATACCAAGAGACCCAGTACTTC. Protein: CASSSSPGLKYQETQYF.

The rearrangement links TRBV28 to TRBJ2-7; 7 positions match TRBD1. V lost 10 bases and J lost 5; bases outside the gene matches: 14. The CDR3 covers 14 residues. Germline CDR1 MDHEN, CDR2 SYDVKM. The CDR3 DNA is TGTGCCATCTCTCTCCGGGACAGCCTTGACGAGCAGTACTTC. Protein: CAISLRDSLDEQYF.

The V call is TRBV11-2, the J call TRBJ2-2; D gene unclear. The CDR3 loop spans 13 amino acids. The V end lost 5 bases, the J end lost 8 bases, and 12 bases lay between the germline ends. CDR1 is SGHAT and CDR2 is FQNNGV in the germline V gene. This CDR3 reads CASSQGLDGELFF. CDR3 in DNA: TGTGCCAGCAGCCAAGGTCTAGATGGGGAGCTGTTTTTT.

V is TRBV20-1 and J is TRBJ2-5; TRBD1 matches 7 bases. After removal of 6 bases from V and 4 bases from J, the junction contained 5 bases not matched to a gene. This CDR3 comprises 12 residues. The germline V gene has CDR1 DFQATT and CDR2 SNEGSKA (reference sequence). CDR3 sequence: CSAPAGGETQYF. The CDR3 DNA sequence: TGCAGTGCCCCGGCAGGGGGAGAGACCCAGTACTTC.

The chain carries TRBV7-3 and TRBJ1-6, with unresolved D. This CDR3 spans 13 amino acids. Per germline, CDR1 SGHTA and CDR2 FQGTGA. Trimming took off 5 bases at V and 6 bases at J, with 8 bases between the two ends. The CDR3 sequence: CASSAGTNSPLHF. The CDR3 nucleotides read TGTGCCAGCAGCGCCGGAACTAATTCACCCCTCCACTTT.

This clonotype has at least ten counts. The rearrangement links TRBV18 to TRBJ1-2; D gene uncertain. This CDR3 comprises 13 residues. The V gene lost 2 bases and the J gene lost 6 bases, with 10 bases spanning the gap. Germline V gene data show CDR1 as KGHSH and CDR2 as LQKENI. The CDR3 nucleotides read TGTGCCAGCTCACCAGACGGGCTGGATGGCTACACCTTC. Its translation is CASSPDGLDGYTF. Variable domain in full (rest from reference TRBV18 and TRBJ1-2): NAGVMQNPRHLVRRRGQEARLRCSPMKGHSHVYWYRQLPEEGLKFMVYLQKENIIDESGMPKERFSAEFPKEGPSILRIQQVVRGDSAAYFCASSPDGLDGYTFGSGTRLTVV.